This T cell receptor beta chain was captured by sequencing in a study of somatic mutations in cytotoxic T cells in rheumatoid arthritis. Study results and limitations: For rheumatoid arthritis patients, the slight TRBV07 underrepresentation lacked multiple-comparison adjustment. For about an eighth of the 65 patients, a single CD8+ clone accounted for more than 20% of CD8+ cells.

Produced via immunoSEQ multiplex PCR; TCRdb's table is partial and in-frame only. The sample holds roughly 25,000 clones; just under 75% are singletons and the top ten take just over 9.5%. With regard to this clone: The target antigen is unknown.

Germline V gene lookup returns CDR1 MGHRA and CDR2 YSYEKL. The CDR3 consists of 15 residues. Trimming left V 3 bases short and J 4 bases short, with 15 bases between. The healthy controls consisted of blood donors aged around 60 years at the median (range roughly 20-80), around 54% of whom were female. The chain is built from TRBV4-1 and TRBJ1-1, with a possible D match to TRBD1 (5 bases). The source is a woman in her late teens or twenties in good health. Sequencing was carried out using CD8+ T cells sorted from blood. CDR3 DNA sequence: TGCGCCAGCAGCCACCGGACCGGGGACGGCACTGAAGCTTTCTTT. It specifies CASSHRTGDGTEAFF.